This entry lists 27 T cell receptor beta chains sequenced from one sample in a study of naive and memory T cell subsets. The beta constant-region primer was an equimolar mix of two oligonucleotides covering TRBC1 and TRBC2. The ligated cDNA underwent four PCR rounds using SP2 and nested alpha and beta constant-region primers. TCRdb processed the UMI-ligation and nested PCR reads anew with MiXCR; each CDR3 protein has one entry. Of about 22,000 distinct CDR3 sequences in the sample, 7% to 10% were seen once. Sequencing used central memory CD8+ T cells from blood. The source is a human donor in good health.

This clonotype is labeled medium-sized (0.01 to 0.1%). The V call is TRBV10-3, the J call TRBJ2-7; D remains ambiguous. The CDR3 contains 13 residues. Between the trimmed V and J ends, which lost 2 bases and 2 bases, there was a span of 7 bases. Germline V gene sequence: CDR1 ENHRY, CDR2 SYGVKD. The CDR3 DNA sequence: TGTGCCATCAGTGAGGGCGCGGCCTACGAGCAGTACTTC. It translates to CAISEGAAYEQYF.

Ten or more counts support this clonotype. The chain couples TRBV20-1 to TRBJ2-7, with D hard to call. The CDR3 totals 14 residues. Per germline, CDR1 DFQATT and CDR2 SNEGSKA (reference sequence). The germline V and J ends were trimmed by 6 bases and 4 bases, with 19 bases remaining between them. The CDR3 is CSALPRSRGYEQYF. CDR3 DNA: TGCAGTGCCCTCCCAAGATCTCGTGGGTACGAGCAGTACTTC.

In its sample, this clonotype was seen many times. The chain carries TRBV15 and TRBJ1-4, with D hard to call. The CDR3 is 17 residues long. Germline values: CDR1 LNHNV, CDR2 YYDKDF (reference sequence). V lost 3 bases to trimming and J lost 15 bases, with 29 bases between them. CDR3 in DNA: TGTGCCACCAGCAGCCAAAAGTGGGAGACGGCAAGGAGTTGGGTGTTTTTT. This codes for CATSSQKWETARSWVFF.

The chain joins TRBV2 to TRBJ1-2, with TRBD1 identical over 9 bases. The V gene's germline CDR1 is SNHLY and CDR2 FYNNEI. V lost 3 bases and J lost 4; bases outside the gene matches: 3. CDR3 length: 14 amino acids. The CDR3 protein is CASSDEDRGYGYTF. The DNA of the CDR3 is TGTGCCAGCAGTGATGAGGACAGGGGCTATGGCTACACCTTC.

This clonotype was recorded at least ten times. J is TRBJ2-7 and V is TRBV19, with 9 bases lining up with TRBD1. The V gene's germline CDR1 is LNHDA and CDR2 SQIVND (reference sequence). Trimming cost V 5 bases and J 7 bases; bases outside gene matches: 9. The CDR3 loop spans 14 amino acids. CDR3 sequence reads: CASSLKDRGGEQYF. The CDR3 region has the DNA TGTGCCAGTAGTCTAAAGGACAGGGGAGGAGAGCAGTACTTC.

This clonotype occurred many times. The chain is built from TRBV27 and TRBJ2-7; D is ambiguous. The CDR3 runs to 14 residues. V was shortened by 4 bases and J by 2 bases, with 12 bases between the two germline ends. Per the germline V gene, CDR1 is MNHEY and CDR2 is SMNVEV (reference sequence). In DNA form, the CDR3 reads TGTGCCAGCAGTTCAGCGTTCGGGCCCTACGAGCAGTACTTC. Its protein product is CASSSAFGPYEQYF.

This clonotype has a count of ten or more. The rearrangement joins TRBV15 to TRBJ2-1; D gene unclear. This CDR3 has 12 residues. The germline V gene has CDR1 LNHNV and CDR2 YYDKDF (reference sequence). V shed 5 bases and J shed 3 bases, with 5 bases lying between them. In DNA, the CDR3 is TGTGCCACCAGCGGCGACTACAATGAGCAGTTCTTC. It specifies CATSGDYNEQFF.

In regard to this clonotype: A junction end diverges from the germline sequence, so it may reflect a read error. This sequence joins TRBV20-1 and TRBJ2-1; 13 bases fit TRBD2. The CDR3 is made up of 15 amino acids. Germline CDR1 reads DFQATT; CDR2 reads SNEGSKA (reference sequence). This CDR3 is CSARGLAGDFHEQFF. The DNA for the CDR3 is TGCAGTGCCAGAGGACTAGCGGGAGACTTTCATGAGCAGTTCTTC.

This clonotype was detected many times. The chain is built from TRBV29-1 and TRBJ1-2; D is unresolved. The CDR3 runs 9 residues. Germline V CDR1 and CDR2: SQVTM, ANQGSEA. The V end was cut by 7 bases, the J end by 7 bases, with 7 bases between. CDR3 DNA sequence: TGCAGCGACGCGTCTGGCTACACCTTC. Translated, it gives CSDASGYTF.

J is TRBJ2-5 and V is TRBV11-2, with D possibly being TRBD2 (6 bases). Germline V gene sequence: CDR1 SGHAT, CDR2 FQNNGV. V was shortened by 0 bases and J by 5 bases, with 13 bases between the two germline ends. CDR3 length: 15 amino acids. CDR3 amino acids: CASSLDLWAGETQYF. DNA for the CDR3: TGTGCCAGCAGCTTAGACTTGTGGGCGGGGGAGACCCAGTACTTC.

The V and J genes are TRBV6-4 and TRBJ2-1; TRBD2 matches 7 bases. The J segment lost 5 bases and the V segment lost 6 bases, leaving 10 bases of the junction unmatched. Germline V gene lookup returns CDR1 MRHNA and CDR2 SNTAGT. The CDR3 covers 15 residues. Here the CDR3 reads CASSEAGTENNEQFF. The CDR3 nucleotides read TGTGCCAGCAGCGAAGCGGGGACCGAAAACAATGAGCAGTTCTTC.

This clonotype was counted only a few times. This chain's CDR3 is CASSSTGTGHRNEQFF. Written as DNA, the CDR3 is TGTGCCAGCAGCTCAACCGGGACAGGGCATAGAAATGAGCAGTTCTTC. The V gene is TRBV11-2, the J gene TRBJ2-1; 9 bases are shared with TRBD1. Germline CDR1 SGHAT, CDR2 FQNNGV. The CDR3 covers 16 residues. V trimming: 4 bases; J trimming: 7 bases; junction bases outside the gene matches: 11.

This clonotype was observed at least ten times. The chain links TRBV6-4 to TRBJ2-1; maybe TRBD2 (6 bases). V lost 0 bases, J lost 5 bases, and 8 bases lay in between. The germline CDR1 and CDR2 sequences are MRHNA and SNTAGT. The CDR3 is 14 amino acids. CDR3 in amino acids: CASSDSAGHNEQFF. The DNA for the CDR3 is TGTGCCAGCAGTGACTCGGCGGGACACAATGAGCAGTTCTTC.

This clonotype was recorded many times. The CDR3 here is CASSTLRDRENTGELFF. In DNA form, the CDR3 reads TGTGCCAGCAGCACACTCCGGGACAGGGAGAACACCGGGGAGCTGTTTTTT. The rearrangement links TRBV14 to TRBJ2-2, with TRBD1 matching 9 bases. The CDR3 runs 17 residues. Germline trimming cut 5 bases from V and 1 base from J; bases unmatched to any gene: 8. Germline-derived CDR1 and CDR2 are SGHDN and FVKESK.

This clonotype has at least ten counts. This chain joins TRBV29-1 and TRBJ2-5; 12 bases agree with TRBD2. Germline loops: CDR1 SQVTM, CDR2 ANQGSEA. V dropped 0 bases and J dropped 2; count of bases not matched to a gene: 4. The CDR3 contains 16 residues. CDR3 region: CSVEDPGLAGQETQYF. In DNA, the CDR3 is TGCAGCGTTGAAGATCCAGGACTAGCGGGGCAAGAGACCCAGTACTTC. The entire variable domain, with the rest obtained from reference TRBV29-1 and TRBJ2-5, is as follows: SAVISQKPSRDICQRGTSLTIQCQVDSQVTMMFWYRQQPGQSLTLIATANQGSEATYESGFVIDKFPISRPNLTFSTLTVSNMSPEDSSIYLCSVEDPGLAGQETQYFGPGTRLLVL.

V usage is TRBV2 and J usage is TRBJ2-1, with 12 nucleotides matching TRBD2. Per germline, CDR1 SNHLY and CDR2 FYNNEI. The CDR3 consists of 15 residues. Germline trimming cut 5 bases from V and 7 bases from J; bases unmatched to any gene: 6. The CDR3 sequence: CASSSTSGSRNEQFF. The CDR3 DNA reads TGTGCCAGCAGTTCGACTAGCGGGAGTAGAAATGAGCAGTTCTTC.

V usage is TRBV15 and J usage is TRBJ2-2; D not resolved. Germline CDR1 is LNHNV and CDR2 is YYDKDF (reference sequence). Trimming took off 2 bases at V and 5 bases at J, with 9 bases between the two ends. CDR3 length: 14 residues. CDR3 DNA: TGTGCCACCAGCAGACCCACCGAGACCGGGGAGCTGTTTTTT. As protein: CATSRPTETGELFF.

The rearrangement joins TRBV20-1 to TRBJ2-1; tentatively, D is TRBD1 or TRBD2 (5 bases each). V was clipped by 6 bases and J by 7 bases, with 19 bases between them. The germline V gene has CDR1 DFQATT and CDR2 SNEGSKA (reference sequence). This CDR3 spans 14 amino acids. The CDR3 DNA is TGCAGTGCAATAGACGGCAGGGAGATGAATGAGCAGTTCTTC. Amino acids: CSAIDGREMNEQFF.

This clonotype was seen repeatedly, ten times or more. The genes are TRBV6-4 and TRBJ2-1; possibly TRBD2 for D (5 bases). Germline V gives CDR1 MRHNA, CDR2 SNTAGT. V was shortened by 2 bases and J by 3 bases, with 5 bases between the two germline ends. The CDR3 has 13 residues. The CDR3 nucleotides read TGTGCCAGCAGTGACGGACTCTACAATGAGCAGTTCTTC. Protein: CASSDGLYNEQFF.

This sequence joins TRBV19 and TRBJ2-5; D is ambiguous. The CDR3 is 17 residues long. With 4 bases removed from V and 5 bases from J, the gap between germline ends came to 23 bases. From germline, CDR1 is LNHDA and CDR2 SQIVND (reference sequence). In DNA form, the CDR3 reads TGTGCCAGTAGTAACGTCCCGTCGACGAATAAGTGGGAGACCCAGTACTTC. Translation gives CASSNVPSTNKWETQYF.

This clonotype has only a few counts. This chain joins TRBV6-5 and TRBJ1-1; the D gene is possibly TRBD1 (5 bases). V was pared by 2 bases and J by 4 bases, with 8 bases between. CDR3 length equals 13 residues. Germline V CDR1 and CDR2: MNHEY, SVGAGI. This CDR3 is CASSYHRFTEAFF. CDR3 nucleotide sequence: TGTGCCAGCAGTTACCACAGGTTCACTGAAGCTTTCTTT.

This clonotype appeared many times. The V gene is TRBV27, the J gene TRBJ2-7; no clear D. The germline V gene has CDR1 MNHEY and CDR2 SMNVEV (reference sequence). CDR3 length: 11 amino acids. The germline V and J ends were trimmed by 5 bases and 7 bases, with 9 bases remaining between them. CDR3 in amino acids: CASSTLWEQYF. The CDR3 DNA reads TGTGCCAGCAGTACTCTTTGGGAGCAGTACTTC.

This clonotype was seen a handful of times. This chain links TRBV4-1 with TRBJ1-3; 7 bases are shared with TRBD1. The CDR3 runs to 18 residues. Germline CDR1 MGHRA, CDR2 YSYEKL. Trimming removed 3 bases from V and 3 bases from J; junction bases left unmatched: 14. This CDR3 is CASSQLGNRGSGGNTIYF. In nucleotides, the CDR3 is TGCGCCAGCAGCCAGCTTGGGAACAGGGGATCGGGTGGAAACACCATATATTTT.

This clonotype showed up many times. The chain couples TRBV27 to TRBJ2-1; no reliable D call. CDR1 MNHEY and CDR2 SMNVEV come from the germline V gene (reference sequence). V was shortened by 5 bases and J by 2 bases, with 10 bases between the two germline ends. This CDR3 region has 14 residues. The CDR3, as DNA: TGTGCCAGCAGTCCCTTAGGTCCCTACAATGAGCAGTTCTTC. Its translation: CASSPLGPYNEQFF.

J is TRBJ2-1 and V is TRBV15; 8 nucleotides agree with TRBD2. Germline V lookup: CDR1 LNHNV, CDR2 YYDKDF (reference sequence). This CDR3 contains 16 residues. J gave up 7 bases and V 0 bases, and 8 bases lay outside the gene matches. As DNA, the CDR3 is TGTGCCACCAGCAGAGATCTTAGCGGGATATGGAATGAGCAGTTCTTC. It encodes CATSRDLSGIWNEQFF.

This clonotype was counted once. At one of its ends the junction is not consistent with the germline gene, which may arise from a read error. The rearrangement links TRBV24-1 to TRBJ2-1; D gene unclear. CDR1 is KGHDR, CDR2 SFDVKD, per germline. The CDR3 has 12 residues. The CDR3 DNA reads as TGTGCCACCAGTGATTTCTACAATGAGCTGTTCTTC. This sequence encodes CATSDFYNELFF.

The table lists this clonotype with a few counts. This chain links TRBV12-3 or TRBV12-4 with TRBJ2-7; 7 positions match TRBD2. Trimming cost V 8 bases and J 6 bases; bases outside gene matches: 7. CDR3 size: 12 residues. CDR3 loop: CASGPGGVEQYF. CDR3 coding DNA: TGTGCCAGCGGGCCTGGGGGGGTCGAGCAGTACTTC.